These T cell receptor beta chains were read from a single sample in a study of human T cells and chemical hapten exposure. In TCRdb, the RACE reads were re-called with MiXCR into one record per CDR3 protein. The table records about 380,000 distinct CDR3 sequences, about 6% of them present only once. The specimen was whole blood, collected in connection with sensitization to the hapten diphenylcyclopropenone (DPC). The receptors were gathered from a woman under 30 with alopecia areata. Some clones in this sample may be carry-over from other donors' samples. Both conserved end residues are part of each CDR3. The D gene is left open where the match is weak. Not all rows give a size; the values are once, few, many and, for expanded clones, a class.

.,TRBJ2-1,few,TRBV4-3,TGCGCCAGCAGCCAAGAACGGGGTTATAAGCAGTTCTTC,CASSQERGYKQFF
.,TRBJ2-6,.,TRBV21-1,TGTGCCAGCAACCCCCCCCACTCTGGGGCCAACGTCCTGACTTTC,CASNPPHSGANVLTF
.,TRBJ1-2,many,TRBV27,TGTGCCAGCAGTGGGGGAGGGAGCTATGGCTACACCTTC,CASSGGGSYGYTF
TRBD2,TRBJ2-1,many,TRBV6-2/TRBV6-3,TGTGCCAGCAGAAAAGACCCGGGACTATACAATGAGCAGTTCTTC,CASRKDPGLYNEQFF
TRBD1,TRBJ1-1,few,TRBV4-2,TGTGCCAGCAGCCAAGAGAGGACAGGGGGAGGGAGGACTGAAGCTTTCTTT,CASSQERTGGGRTEAFF
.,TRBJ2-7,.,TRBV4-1,TGCGCCAGCAGCGACGGGTACGAGACAACGATCTACGAGCAGTACTTC,CASSDGYETTIYEQYF
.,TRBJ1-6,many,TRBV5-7,TGTGCCGGACGGGACAAGATGAATTCACCCCTCCACTTT,CAGRDKMNSPLHF
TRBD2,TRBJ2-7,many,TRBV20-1,TGCAGTGCTAGGGGGACTAGAGGGATCTACGAGCAGTACTTC,CSARGTRGIYEQYF
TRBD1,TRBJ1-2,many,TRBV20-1,TGCAGTGCTACGGACAGGAGCTATGGCTACACCTTC,CSATDRSYGYTF
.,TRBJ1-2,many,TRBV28,TGTGCCAGCAGTCCTATTAGGGGTGGCTACACCTTC,CASSPIRGGYTF
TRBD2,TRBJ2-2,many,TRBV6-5,TGTGCCAGCAGCACCCTCGCGGGGGGCACCGGGGAGCTGTTTTTT,CASSTLAGGTGELFF
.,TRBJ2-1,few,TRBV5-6,TGTGCCAGCAGCTTGGTCGTTTTCAATGAGCAGTTCTTC,CASSLVVFNEQFF
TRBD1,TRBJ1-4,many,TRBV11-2,TGTGCCAGCAGCTCGAGACAGGGGCAGGTTGAAAAACTGTTTTTT,CASSSRQGQVEKLFF
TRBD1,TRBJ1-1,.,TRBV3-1,TGTGCCAGCAGCCTGACTTCCGCCGGGATGACAGGGGTATTGAACACTGAAGCTTTCTTT,CASSLTSAGMTGVLNTEAFF
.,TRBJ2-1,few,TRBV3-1,TGTGCCAGCAGCTTCCGGGCCATGAGCCGATACAATGAGCAGTTCTTC,CASSFRAMSRYNEQFF
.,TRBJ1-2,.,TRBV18,TGTGCCAGCTCACCTCGAACAGGTTTTACCTATGGCTACACCTTC,CASSPRTGFTYGYTF
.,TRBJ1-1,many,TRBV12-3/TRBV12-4,TGTGCCAGCAGCCCCCCGGGCTATACTGAAGCTTTCTTT,CASSPPGYTEAFF
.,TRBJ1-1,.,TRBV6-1,TGTGCCAGCAGTGAAGATCTGGGCGGTCAGAACACTGAAGCTTTCTTT,CASSEDLGGQNTEAFF
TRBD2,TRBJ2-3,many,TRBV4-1,TGCGCCAGCAGCCAAGACCCAGCGGGGGGCACAGATACGCAGTATTTT,CASSQDPAGGTDTQYF
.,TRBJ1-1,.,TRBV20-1,TGCAGTGCTAGCTACCTGGGCACTGAAGCTTTCTTT,CSASYLGTEAFF
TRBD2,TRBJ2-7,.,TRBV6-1,TGTGCCAGCAGTTCCTTCACTAGCGGGGCGCCCTACGAGCAGTACTTC,CASSSFTSGAPYEQYF
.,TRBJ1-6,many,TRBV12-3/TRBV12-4,TGTGCCAGCACTCCCCGACTCTATAATTCACCCCTCCACTTT,CASTPRLYNSPLHF
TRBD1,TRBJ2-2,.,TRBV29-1,TGCAGCGCCGTTGACAGGGCGAACACCGGGGAGCTGTTTTTT,CSAVDRANTGELFF
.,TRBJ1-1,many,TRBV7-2,TGTGCCAGCAGCTTATGGGGAGGGACTGAAGCTTTCTTT,CASSLWGGTEAFF
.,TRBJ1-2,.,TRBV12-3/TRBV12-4,TGTGCCAGCAGTTTAGTAGGTTCTGGCTACACCTTC,CASSLVGSGYTF